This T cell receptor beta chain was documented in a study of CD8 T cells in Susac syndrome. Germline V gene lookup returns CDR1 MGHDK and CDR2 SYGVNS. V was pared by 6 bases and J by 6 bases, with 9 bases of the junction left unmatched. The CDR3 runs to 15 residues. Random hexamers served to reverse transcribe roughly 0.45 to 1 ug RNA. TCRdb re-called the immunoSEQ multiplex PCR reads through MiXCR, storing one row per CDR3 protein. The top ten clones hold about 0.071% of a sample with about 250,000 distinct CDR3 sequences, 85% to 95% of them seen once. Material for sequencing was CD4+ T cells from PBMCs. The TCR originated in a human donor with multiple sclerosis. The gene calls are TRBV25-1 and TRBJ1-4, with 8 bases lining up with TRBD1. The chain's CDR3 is CASSGGTGGYEKLFF. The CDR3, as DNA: TGTGCCAGCAGCGGGGGAACAGGGGGGTATGAAAAACTGTTTTTT.